The next 4 T cell receptor beta chains were all read from a single sample in a study of CD8 T cells in Susac syndrome. An input of roughly 0.45 to 1 ug of RNA was subjected to reverse transcription using random hexamers. Each CDR3 protein gets one entry after TCRdb re-called the immunoSEQ multiplex PCR reads with MiXCR. This table holds more than 95,000 distinct CDR3 sequences, 85% to 95% found once. Sequenced input: CD4+ T cells from PBMCs. The origin of the receptors is a human donor with multiple sclerosis.

The table lists this clonotype with a few counts. The chain uses TRBV7-2 and TRBJ2-5, with D perhaps TRBD1 (6 bases). The CDR3 extends over 13 amino acids. Germline loops: CDR1 SGHTA, CDR2 FQGNSA. V was cut by 1 base and J by 5 bases, with 8 bases left in between. In nucleotides, the CDR3 is TGTGCCAGCAGCTTAGGGCAGGGGGAGACCCAGTACTTC. Its translation is CASSLGQGETQYF.

This chain connects TRBV29-1 to TRBJ2-3, with D possibly called TRBD1 or TRBD2 (5 bases each). The length of the CDR3 is 11 residues. Germline CDR1 is SQVTM and CDR2 is ANQGSEA. Trimming pared 4 bases from V and 11 bases from J, leaving 13 bases between. CDR3: CSVGFRGLQYF. In DNA, the CDR3 is TGCAGCGTTGGATTCCGGGGCTTGCAGTATTTT.

The V and J genes are TRBV18 and TRBJ2-1; 7 bases align to TRBD1. The length of the CDR3 is 14 residues. The trim removed 6 bases at V and 2 bases at J, leaving 4 bases unmatched. Germline CDR1 reads KGHSH; CDR2 reads LQKENI. For the CDR3, the DNA is TGTGCCAGCTCGTTCGACAGGGCCTACAATGAGCAGTTCTTC. Its translation is CASSFDRAYNEQFF.

The chain has TRBV4-2 and TRBJ1-2; D ambiguous. From germline, CDR1 is LGHNA and CDR2 YNFKEQ. The CDR3 consists of 16 residues. V shed 0 bases and J shed 7 bases, with 18 bases lying between them. DNA of the CDR3: TGTGCCAGCAGCCAAGAACGGCAGCTATCCTCTTCTGGCTACACCTTC. It yields the protein CASSQERQLSSSGYTF.